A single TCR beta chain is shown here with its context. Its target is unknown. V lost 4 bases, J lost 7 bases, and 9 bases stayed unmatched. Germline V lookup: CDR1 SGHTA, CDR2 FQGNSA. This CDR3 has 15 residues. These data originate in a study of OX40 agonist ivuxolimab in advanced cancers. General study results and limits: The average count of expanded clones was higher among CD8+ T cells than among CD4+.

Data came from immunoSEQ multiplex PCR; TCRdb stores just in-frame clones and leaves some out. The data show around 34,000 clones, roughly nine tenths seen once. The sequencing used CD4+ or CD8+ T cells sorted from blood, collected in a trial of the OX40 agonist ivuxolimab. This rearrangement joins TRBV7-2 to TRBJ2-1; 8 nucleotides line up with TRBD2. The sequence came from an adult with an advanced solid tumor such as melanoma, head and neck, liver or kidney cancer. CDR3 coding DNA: TGTGCCAGCAGCTGGGCCGGGACTAGTGGTAATGAGCAGTTCTTC. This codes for CASSWAGTSGNEQFF.